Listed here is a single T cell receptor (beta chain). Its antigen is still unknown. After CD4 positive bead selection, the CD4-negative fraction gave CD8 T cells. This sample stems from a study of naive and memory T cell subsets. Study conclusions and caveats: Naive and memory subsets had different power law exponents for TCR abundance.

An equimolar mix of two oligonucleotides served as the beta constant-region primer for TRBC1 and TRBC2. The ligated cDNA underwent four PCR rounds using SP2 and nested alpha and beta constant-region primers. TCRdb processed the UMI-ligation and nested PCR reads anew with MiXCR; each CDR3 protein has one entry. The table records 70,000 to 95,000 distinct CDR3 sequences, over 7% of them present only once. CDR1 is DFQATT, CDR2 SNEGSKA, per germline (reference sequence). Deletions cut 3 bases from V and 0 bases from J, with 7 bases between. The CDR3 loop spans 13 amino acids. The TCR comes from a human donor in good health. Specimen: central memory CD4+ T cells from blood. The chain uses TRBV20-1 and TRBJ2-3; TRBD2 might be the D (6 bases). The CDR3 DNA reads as TGCAGTGCTAGCGGGGGTAGCACAGATACGCAGTATTTT. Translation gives CSASGGSTDTQYF.